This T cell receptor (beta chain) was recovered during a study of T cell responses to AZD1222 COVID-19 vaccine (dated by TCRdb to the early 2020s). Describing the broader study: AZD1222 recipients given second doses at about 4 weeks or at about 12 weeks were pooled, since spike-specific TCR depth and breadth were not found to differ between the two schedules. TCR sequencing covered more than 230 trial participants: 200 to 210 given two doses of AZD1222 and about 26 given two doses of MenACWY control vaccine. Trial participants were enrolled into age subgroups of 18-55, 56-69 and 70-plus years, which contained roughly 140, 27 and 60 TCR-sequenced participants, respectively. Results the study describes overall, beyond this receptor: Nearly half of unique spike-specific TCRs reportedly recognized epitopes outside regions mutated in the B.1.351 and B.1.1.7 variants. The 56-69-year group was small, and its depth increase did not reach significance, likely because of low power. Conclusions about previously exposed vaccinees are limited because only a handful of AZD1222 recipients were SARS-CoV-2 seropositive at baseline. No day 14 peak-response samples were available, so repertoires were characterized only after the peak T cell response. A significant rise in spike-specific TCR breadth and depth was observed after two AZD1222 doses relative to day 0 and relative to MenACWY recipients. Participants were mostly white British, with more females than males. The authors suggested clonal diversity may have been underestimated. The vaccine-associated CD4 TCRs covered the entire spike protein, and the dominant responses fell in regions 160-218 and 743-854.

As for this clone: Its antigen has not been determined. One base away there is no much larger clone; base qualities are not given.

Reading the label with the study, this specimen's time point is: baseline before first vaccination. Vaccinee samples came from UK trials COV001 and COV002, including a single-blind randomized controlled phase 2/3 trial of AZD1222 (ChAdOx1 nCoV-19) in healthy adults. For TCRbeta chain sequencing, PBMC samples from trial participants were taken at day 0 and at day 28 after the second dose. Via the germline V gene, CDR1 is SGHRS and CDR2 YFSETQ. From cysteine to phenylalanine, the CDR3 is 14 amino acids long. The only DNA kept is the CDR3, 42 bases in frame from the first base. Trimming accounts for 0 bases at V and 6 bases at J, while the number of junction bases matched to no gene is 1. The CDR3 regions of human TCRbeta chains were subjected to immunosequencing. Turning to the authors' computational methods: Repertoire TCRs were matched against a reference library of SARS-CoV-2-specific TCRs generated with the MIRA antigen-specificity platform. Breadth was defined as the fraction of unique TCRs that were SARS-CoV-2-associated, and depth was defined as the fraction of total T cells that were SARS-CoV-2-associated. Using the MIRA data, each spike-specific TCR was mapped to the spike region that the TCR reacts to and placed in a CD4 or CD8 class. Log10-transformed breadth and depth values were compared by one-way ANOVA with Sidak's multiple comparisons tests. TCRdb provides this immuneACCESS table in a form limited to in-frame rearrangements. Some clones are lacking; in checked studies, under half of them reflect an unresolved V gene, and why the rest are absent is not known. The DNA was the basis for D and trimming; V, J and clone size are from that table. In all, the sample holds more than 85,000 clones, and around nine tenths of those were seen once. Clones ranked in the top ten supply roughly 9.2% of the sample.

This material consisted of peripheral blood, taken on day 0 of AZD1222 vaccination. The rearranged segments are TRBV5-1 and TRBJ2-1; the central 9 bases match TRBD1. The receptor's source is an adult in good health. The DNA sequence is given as TGCGCCAGCAGCTTGGGGGGACAGGGCAATGAGCAGTTCTTC. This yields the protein CASSLGGQGNEQFF.